Below are 7 T cell receptor beta chains sequenced from a single sample in a study of blood T cell repertoires in COVID-19. Data came from immunoSEQ multiplex PCR; TCRdb stores just in-frame clones and leaves some out. Among 110,000 to 150,000 clones listed, around 80% were seen once. What was sequenced was PBMCs or T cells enriched from blood (not recorded which). All receptors come from a woman in her forties or fifties who had recovered from COVID-19.

This rearrangement joins TRBV27 to TRBJ1-4; the match to TRBD1 covers 9 bases. The J segment lost 7 bases and the V segment lost 5 bases, leaving 8 bases of the junction unmatched. CDR1 is MNHEY, CDR2 SMNVEV, per germline (reference sequence). This CDR3 has 15 residues. Written as DNA, the CDR3 is TGTGCCAGCAGTACCCGGACAGGGGTGGGTGAAAAACTGTTTTTT. This sequence encodes CASSTRTGVGEKLFF.

The chain uses TRBV24-1 and TRBJ1-1; possible D gene TRBD1, 5 bases. The CDR3 is made up of 14 amino acids. Germline CDR1 and CDR2: KGHDR and SFDVKD. Trimming stripped 7 bases from V and 5 bases from J, with 16 bases between. As DNA, the CDR3 is TGTGCCACCAGAGGGGCTGGGGTAGGGACTGAAGCTTTCTTT. Residues: CATRGAGVGTEAFF.

The V call is TRBV6-2 or TRBV6-3, the J call TRBJ1-4; D is undetermined. Trimming took off 0 bases at V and 10 bases at J, with 15 bases between the two ends. Germline CDR1 is MNHEY and CDR2 is SVGEGT. CDR3 size: 15 residues. The CDR3 loop is CASSYSASTTGKLFF. CDR3 in DNA: TGTGCCAGCAGTTACTCGGCGTCAACTACTGGAAAACTGTTTTTT.

V is TRBV16 and J is TRBJ1-5; 7 bases map to TRBD1. Germline assignment: CDR1 KGHSY and CDR2 FQNENV. The CDR3 has 16 residues. J was trimmed by 6 bases and V by 1 base; bases with no gene match: 9. CDR3 DNA sequence: TGTGCCAGCAGCCAATTCGTAGGGGGCCTCACTCAGCCCCAGCATTTT. This gives the protein CASSQFVGGLTQPQHF.

The gene calls are TRBV29-1 and TRBJ1-4; D unresolved. This CDR3 is 13 amino acids long. The germline V gene encodes CDR1 SQVTM and CDR2 ANQGSEA. V lost 7 bases, J lost 0 bases, and 9 bases lay in between. This CDR3 reads CSAQVATNEKLFF. The CDR3 DNA sequence: TGCAGCGCTCAGGTTGCAACTAATGAAAAACTGTTTTTT.

The chain joins TRBV19 to TRBJ1-3; D possibly corresponds to TRBD1 (6 bases). The CDR3 is 14 residues long. V lost 8 bases and J 0 bases, leaving 11 bases between the germline ends. Germline loops: CDR1 LNHDA, CDR2 SQIVND (reference sequence). The CDR3 region has the DNA TGTGCCAGTTCGACAGGCCCCTCTGGAAACACCATATATTTT. It encodes CASSTGPSGNTIYF.

The rearrangement links TRBV9 to TRBJ1-4; 10 nucleotides agree with TRBD1. Germline CDR1 SGDLS, CDR2 YYNGEE. The CDR3 length is 15 residues. With V trimmed by 4 bases and J by 4 bases, 4 bases remained unmatched. CDR3 DNA: TGTGCCAGCAGCTCGCGGACAGGGGGTAATGAAAAACTGTTTTTT. Protein: CASSSRTGGNEKLFF.